A single sample is the source of the 27 T cell receptor beta chains below, sequenced in a study of T cells in Graves' hyperthyroidism and ophthalmopathy. What was amplified from RNA transcripts were TCR beta CDR3 regions. HTBI primers were employed in a first-round RT-PCR of the TCR CDR3. TCRdb processed the multiplex PCR reads anew with MiXCR; each CDR3 protein has one entry. The profile covers under 350,000 distinct CDR3 sequences, with roughly 20% appearing a single time and around 47% taken by the ten largest. Specimen: blood. The receptors shown here come from a woman aged 50 to 65 with Graves' hyperthyroidism.

The chain employs TRBV5-6 and TRBJ1-2; no clear D gene. This CDR3 spans 14 amino acids. The germline CDR1 and CDR2 sequences are SGHDT and YYEEEE. The V gene lost 2 bases and the J gene lost 4 bases, with 12 bases spanning the gap. CDR3 sequence (DNA): TGTGCCAGCAGCTTAGGCCCGGGCCTCTATGGCTACACCTTC. It translates to CASSLGPGLYGYTF.

This clonotype was found many times. The chain is built from TRBV7-9 and TRBJ2-2; D possibly corresponds to TRBD1 (6 bases). Between the trimmed V and J ends, which lost 5 bases and 6 bases, there was a span of 28 bases. CDR1 and CDR2 (germline): SEHNR, FQNEAQ (reference sequence). This CDR3 contains 19 residues. As DNA, the CDR3 is TGTGCCAGCAGCCGAGTTGCCGGGACAACGCGGCTGGGGGCCGGGGAGCTGTTTTTT. This codes for CASSRVAGTTRLGAGELFF.

The chain uses TRBV6-2 or TRBV6-3 and TRBJ2-7; 8 bases are a match to TRBD1. Germline V gene lookup returns CDR1 MNHEY and CDR2 SVGEGT. J lost 4 bases, V lost 6 bases, and 11 bases had no gene match. This CDR3 contains 15 residues. CDR3 nucleotide sequence: TGTGCCAGCAGCACCCCTGTCAGGGGGCTATACGAGCAGTACTTC. This gives the protein CASSTPVRGLYEQYF.

This clonotype has only a few counts. The gene calls are TRBV6-1 and TRBJ2-3; TRBD2 matches 9 bases. The germline CDR1 and CDR2 sequences are MNHNS and SASEGT. J was trimmed by 5 bases and V by 8 bases; bases with no gene match: 17. This CDR3 comprises 17 residues. CDR3 region: CASEPGASGGPRDTQYF. In DNA form, the CDR3 reads TGTGCCAGCGAACCGGGGGCGAGCGGGGGGCCCAGAGATACGCAGTATTTT.

The chain links TRBV6-1 to TRBJ1-2; no definite D call. V was clipped by 2 bases and J by 7 bases, with 8 bases between them. From germline, CDR1 is MNHNS and CDR2 SASEGT. This CDR3 contains 12 residues. CDR3 in amino acids: CASSELLGGYTF. The CDR3 region has the DNA TGTGCCAGCAGTGAATTATTAGGTGGCTACACCTTC.

The CDR3 bases are TGTGCCAGCAGCCCTAGCCTCGACCACTTCTATGGCTACACCTTC. Its translation: CASSPSLDHFYGYTF. The V call is TRBV9, the J call TRBJ1-2; D is undetermined. Per the germline V gene, CDR1 is SGDLS and CDR2 is YYNGEE. Trimming removed 4 bases at V and 4 bases at J, with 17 bases between. The CDR3 runs to 15 residues.

V is TRBV6-9 and J is TRBJ2-1, with 10 bases aligning to TRBD2. CDR3 length: 17 amino acids. V was pared by 3 bases and J by 5 bases, with 10 bases of the junction left unmatched. The germline V gene encodes CDR1 MNHGY and CDR2 SVAAGI. This chain's CDR3 is CASSYSKASGGDNEQFF. CDR3 in DNA: TGTGCCAGCAGTTACTCGAAGGCTAGCGGGGGAGACAATGAGCAGTTCTTC.

This clonotype was seen ten or more times. Relative to the germline gene, one junction end is altered; a read error may explain this. The rearrangement uses TRBV20-1 and TRBJ2-4; D is unresolved. The CDR3 has 13 residues. Germline CDR1 is DFQATT and CDR2 is SNEGSKA (reference sequence). CDR3 region: CSASEDARNIQYF. The CDR3 region has the DNA TGCAGTGCTAGCGAGGACGCCAGAAACATTCAGTACTTC.

A few counts support this clonotype. The chain couples TRBV7-2 to TRBJ2-3, with 7 positions matching TRBD2. V lost 3 bases and J lost 5; bases outside the gene matches: 2. The germline gives CDR1 SGHTA, CDR2 FQGNSA. The CDR3 totals 13 residues. In DNA form, the CDR3 reads TGTGCCAGCAGCTTTGCGGGAGAAGATACGCAGTATTTT. This codes for CASSFAGEDTQYF.

This clonotype was counted at least ten times. The chain has TRBV11-3 and TRBJ2-3; D is unclear. The germline V gene has CDR1 SGHNT and CDR2 YENEEA. With 2 bases removed from V and 0 bases from J, the gap between germline ends came to 6 bases. The CDR3 consists of 14 residues. The CDR3 protein is CASSLMTSTDTQYF. The CDR3, as DNA: TGTGCCAGCAGCTTAATGACCAGCACAGATACGCAGTATTTT.

V gene TRBV7-9 combines with J gene TRBJ2-3, with 9 bases identical to TRBD2. The V gene's germline CDR1 is SEHNR and CDR2 FQNEAQ (reference sequence). With 5 bases clipped from V and 2 bases from J, the junction kept 5 bases outside the gene matches. The CDR3 length is 15 residues. CDR3 loop: CASSPSSGTTDTQYF. CDR3 coding DNA: TGTGCCAGCAGCCCCTCTAGCGGGACCACAGATACGCAGTATTTT. The full variable domain, in which reference TRBV7-9 and TRBJ2-3 provide the parts outside the CDR3, is DTGVSQNPRHKITKRGQNVTFRCDPISEHNRLYWYRQTLGQGPEFLTYFQNEAQLEKSRLLSDRFSAERPKGSFSTLEIQRTEQGDSAMYLCASSPSSGTTDTQYFGPGTRLTVL.

There are many counts of this clonotype. The CDR3: CASSPPLGEHGYTF. CDR3 coding DNA: TGTGCCAGCAGTCCGCCCCTGGGGGAGCATGGCTACACCTTC. The chain uses TRBV6-2 or TRBV6-3 and TRBJ1-2; D is perhaps TRBD1 (5 bases). This CDR3 has 14 residues. Germline CDR1 and CDR2: MNHEY and SVGEGT. V lost 5 bases, J lost 6 bases, and 16 bases lay in between.

The J gene is TRBJ1-2, the V gene TRBV29-1; D ambiguous. The germline V gene has CDR1 SQVTM and CDR2 ANQGSEA. The V and J ends lost 7 bases and 4 bases respectively, with 10 bases between them. The CDR3 covers 11 residues. CDR3 loop: CSAAGSYGYTF. The CDR3 coding sequence is TGCAGCGCCGCCGGGTCCTATGGCTACACCTTC.

This clonotype was observed at least ten times. The rearrangement uses TRBV6-2 or TRBV6-3 and TRBJ2-7; D not resolved. The germline CDR1 and CDR2 sequences are MNHEY and SVGEGT. The CDR3 extends over 11 amino acids. Trimming took 0 bases from V and 7 from J, leaving 4 bases between them. CDR3 coding DNA: TGTGCCAGCAGTTACTCCTTTGAGCAGTACTTC. Its translation is CASSYSFEQYF.

This chain connects TRBV20-1 to TRBJ1-1, with D unresolved. Germline lookup yields CDR1 DFQATT and CDR2 SNEGSKA (reference sequence). The CDR3 spans 13 residues. V lost 0 bases, J lost 1 base, and 6 bases lay in between. The CDR3 loop reads CSARDHKNTEAFF. Here the CDR3 DNA reads TGCAGTGCTAGAGATCATAAGAACACTGAAGCTTTCTTT.

This clonotype was seen many times. The J gene is TRBJ2-1, the V gene TRBV2; 9 nucleotides match TRBD2. Germline loops: CDR1 SNHLY, CDR2 FYNNEI. The CDR3 is 15 amino acids. V shed 3 bases and J 5 bases; nucleotides not matched to a gene: 5. The CDR3 reads CASSDRAGGNNEQFF. DNA of the CDR3: TGTGCCAGCAGTGATCGGGCGGGAGGGAACAATGAGCAGTTCTTC. The full variable domain, its missing parts supplied by reference TRBV2 and TRBJ2-1, is EPEVTQTPSHQVTQMGQEVILRCVPISNHLYFYWYRQILGQKVEFLVSFYNNEISEKSEIFDDQFSVERPDGSNFTLKIRSTKLEDSAMYFCASSDRAGGNNEQFFGPGTRLTVL.

The chain couples TRBV9 to TRBJ2-7; TRBD1 matches at 7 bases. The V and J ends lost 0 bases and 4 bases, in that order; junction bases with no gene match: 16. The CDR3 totals 18 residues. Per the germline V gene, CDR1 is SGDLS and CDR2 is YYNGEE. The CDR3 bases are TGTGCCAGCAGCGTAGGCGAGGGGGACAGCGCCGCCGGTTACGAGCAGTACTTC. Translated: CASSVGEGDSAAGYEQYF.

This sequence joins TRBV7-3 and TRBJ2-5; D not certain. Germline V gives CDR1 SGHTA, CDR2 FQGTGA. The CDR3 contains 14 residues. V was cut by 2 bases and J by 2 bases, with 9 bases left in between. The CDR3 DNA is TGTGCCAGCAGCTTAGTTTCCCCACAAGAGACCCAGTACTTC. Translating gives CASSLVSPQETQYF.

A few counts support this clonotype. This chain links TRBV27 with TRBJ1-1; D possibly corresponds to TRBD1 (5 bases). Germline V CDR1 and CDR2: MNHEY, SMNVEV (reference sequence). V gave up 6 bases and J gave up 0 bases, with 14 bases separating them. This CDR3 is built from 15 residues. As DNA, the CDR3 is TGTGCCAGCAGACTTGACGGGACCTTGAACACTGAAGCTTTCTTT. Translating gives CASRLDGTLNTEAFF.

The chain is built from TRBV7-6 and TRBJ2-7, with TRBD1 matching 9 bases. Germline V lookup: CDR1 SGHVS, CDR2 FNYEAQ. The junction had 8 bases not matched to a gene; V was cut back by 1 base and J by 7 bases. The CDR3 has 15 amino acids. The DNA for the CDR3 is TGTGCCAGCAGCTTAGACCGGACAGGGGCAGAAGAGCAGTACTTC. Protein sequence: CASSLDRTGAEEQYF.

This clonotype was seen at least ten times. The chain recombines TRBV18 with TRBJ1-2; D may be TRBD1 (5 bases). Germline lookup yields CDR1 KGHSH and CDR2 LQKENI. The V gene lost 2 bases and the J gene lost 8 bases, with 15 bases spanning the gap. The CDR3 is 14 amino acids. CDR3 DNA sequence: TGTGCCAGCTCACCAATGAAGGCAGGGAACGGCTACACCTTC. Amino acid sequence: CASSPMKAGNGYTF.

This chain connects TRBV2 to TRBJ2-3, with D maybe TRBD2 (6 bases). Trimming cost V 6 bases and J 2 bases, with 21 bases left between them. The germline V gene encodes CDR1 SNHLY and CDR2 FYNNEI. CDR3 length: 17 amino acids. The CDR3 spells CASSHGTAAHPTDTQYF. The CDR3 DNA sequence: TGTGCCAGCAGCCACGGGACTGCCGCACATCCCACAGATACGCAGTATTTT.

This sequence joins TRBV9 and TRBJ1-3; 8 bases are shared with TRBD1. Looked up from germline, CDR1 is SGDLS and CDR2 is YYNGEE. The V and J ends lost 3 bases and 4 bases, in that order; junction bases with no gene match: 6. The CDR3 is made up of 15 amino acids. DNA of the CDR3: TGTGCCAGCAGCGAAACAGGGGGATCAGGAAACACCATATATTTT. Amino acid sequence: CASSETGGSGNTIYF.

There are many counts of this clonotype. V is TRBV12-3 or TRBV12-4 and J is TRBJ2-3; D unclear. The CDR3 runs to 14 residues. The V gene lost 5 bases and the J gene lost 6 bases, with 15 bases spanning the gap. CDR3 loop: CASSPSSRVDTQYF. The CDR3 nucleotides read TGTGCCAGCAGTCCGAGCTCCCGGGTGGATACGCAGTATTTT.

This clonotype was recorded at least ten times. This chain connects TRBV12-3 or TRBV12-4 to TRBJ1-1; D is unresolved. The V end lost 6 bases, the J end lost 2 bases, and 16 bases lay between the germline ends. The length of the CDR3 is 15 residues. The CDR3 nucleotides are TGTGCCAGCAGCTCCCGGCCGCGGGTCAACACTGAAGCTTTCTTT. Protein sequence: CASSSRPRVNTEAFF.

This clonotype was detected only a few times. The chain combines TRBV6-1 with TRBJ1-5; TRBD1 is a possible D gene (6 bases). V lost 7 bases to trimming and J lost 0 bases, with 10 bases between them. There are 14 residues in the CDR3. The germline V gene has CDR1 MNHNS and CDR2 SASEGT. The CDR3 here is CASTWTASNQPQHF. CDR3 DNA sequence: TGTGCCAGCACCTGGACAGCTAGCAATCAGCCCCAGCATTTT.

This clonotype occurred many times. In DNA form, the CDR3 reads TGTGCCAGCACCGAAGGGGCGGCAGGGGGCAACTATGGCTACACCTTC. It specifies CASTEGAAGGNYGYTF. This chain uses TRBV2 with TRBJ1-2; TRBD1 matches 8 bases. The CDR3 length is 16 residues. J gave up 2 bases and V 7 bases, and 12 bases lay outside the gene matches. CDR1 is SNHLY, CDR2 FYNNEI, per germline.